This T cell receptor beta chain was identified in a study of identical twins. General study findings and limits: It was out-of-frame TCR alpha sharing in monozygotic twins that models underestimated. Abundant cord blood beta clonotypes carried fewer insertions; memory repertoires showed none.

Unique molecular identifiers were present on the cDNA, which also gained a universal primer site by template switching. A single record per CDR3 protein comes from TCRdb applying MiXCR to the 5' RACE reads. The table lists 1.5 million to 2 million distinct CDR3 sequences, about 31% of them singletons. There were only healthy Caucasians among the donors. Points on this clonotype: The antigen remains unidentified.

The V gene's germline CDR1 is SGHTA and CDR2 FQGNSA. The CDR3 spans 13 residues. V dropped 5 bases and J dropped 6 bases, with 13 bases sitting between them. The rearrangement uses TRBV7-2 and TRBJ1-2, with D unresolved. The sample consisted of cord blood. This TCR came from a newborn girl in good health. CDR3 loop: CASSPEAGNGYTF. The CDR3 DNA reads TGTGCCAGCAGCCCCGAGGCGGGAAATGGCTACACCTTC.